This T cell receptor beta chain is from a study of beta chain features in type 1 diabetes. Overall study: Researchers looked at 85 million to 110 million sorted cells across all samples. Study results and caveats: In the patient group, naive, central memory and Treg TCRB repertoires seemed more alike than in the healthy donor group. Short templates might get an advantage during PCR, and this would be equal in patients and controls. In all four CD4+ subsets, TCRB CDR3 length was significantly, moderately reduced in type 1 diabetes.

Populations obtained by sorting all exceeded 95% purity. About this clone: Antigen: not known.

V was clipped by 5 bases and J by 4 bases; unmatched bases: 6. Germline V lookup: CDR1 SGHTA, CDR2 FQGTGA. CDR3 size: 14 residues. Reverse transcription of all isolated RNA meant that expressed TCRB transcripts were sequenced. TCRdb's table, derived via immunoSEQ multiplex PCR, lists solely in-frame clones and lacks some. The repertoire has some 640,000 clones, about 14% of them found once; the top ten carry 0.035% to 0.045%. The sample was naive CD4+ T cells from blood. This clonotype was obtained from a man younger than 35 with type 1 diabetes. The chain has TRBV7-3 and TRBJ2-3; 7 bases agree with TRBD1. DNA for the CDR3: TGTGCCAGCAGCCCACAGGGGAGCTCAGATACGCAGTATTTT. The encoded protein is CASSPQGSSDTQYF.